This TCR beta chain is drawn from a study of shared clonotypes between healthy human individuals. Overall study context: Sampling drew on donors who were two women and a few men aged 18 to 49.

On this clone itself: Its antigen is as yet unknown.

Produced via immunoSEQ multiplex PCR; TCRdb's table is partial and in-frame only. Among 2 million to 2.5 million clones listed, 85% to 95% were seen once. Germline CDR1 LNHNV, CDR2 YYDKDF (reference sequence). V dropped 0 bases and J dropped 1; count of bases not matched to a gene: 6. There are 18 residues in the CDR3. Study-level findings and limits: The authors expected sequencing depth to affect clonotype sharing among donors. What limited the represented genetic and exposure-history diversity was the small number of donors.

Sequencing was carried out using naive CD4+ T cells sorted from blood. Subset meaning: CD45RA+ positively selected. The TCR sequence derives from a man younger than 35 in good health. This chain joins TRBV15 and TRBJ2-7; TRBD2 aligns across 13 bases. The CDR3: CATSRDPWTSGRSYEQYF. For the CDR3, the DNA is TGTGCCACCAGCAGAGATCCTTGGACTAGCGGGAGATCCTACGAGCAGTACTTC.